This T cell receptor beta chain is from a study of CD8 T cells in Susac syndrome. RNA totalling about 0.5 to 1 ug underwent reverse transcription with random hexamers. The immunoSEQ assay covered 54 Vbeta and 13 Jbeta segments for CDR3. Via MiXCR, TCRdb re-called the immunoSEQ multiplex PCR reads, giving one row per CDR3 protein. The sample shows around 150,000 distinct CDR3 sequences, about 94% of them seen only once. V was trimmed by 6 bases and J by 4 bases, leaving 9 bases between them. Germline assignment: CDR1 SNHLY and CDR2 FYNNEI. The length of the CDR3 is 12 residues. This clonotype was detected a few times.

The chain recombines TRBV2 with TRBJ1-1; D is unresolved. The specimen was CD4+ T cells from PBMCs. This TCR derives from a human donor in good health. The CDR3 loop reads CASSRLGTEAFF. The CDR3 DNA sequence: TGTGCCAGCAGCCGTTTGGGCACTGAAGCTTTCTTT.